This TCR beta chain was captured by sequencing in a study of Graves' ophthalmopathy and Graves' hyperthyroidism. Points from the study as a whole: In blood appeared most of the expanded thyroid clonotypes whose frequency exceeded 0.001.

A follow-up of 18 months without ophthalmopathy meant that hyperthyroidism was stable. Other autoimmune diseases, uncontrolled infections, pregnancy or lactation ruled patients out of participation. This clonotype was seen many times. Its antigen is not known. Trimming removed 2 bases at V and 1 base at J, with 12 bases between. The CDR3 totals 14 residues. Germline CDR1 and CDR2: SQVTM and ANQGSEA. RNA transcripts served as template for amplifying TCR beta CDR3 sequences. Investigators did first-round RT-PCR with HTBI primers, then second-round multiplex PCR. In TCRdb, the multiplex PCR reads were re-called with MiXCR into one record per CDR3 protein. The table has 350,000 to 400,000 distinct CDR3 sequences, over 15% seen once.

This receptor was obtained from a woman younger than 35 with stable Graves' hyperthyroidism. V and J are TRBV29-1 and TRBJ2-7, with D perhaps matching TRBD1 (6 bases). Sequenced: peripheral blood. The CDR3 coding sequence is TGCAGCGTTGAATTACAGGGCGGGTCCTACGAGCAGTACTTC. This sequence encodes CSVELQGGSYEQYF.